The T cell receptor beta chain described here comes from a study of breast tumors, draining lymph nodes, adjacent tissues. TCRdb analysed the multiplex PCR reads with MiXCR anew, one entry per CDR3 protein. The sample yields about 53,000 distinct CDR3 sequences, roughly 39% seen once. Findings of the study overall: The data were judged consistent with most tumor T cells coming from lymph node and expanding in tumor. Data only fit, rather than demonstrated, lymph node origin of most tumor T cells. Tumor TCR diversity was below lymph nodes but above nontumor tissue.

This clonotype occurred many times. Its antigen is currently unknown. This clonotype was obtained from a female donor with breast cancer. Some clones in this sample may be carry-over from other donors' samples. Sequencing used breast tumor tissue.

This chain's CDR3 is CASSSSSGSVKEQFF. The CDR3 region has the DNA TGCGCCAGCAGCTCCTCTAGCGGGAGCGTAAAGGAGCAGTTCTTC. V gene TRBV5-1 combines with J gene TRBJ2-1; TRBD2 agrees at 10 bases. The germline V gene has CDR1 SGHRS and CDR2 YFSETQ. This CDR3 is built from 15 residues. With 3 bases clipped from V and 10 bases from J, the junction kept 10 bases outside the gene matches.